This T cell receptor beta chain was found in a study of tumor-infiltrating lymphocytes in primary liver carcinoma. Overall study results and limits: Tumors reached a significantly greater top-250-clone fraction than blood did (p = 0.039).

On this clonotype itself: The antigen is unknown.

The input was approximately 500 ng total RNA; TCR beta cDNA was made from it with a constant-region primer. Three nested multiplex PCR rounds of slightly modified ARM-PCR generated TCR beta libraries. Forward primers for TRBV1-TRBV30 and a C-beta reverse primer served the first two PCR rounds, at about 9 cycles each. TCRdb called the multiplex PCR reads again in MiXCR, with one record for every CDR3 protein. The table lists around 54,000 distinct CDR3 sequences, over 65% of them singletons. Co-extracted RNA and DNA came from 20-30 mg of unsorted bulk tissue. Germline values: CDR1 MGHRA, CDR2 YSYEKL. Trimming removed 2 bases at V and 4 bases at J, with 15 bases between. The CDR3 runs to 15 residues.

The TCR comes from a man aged 40-49 years with primary liver carcinoma and hepatitis B virus infection. The chain employs TRBV4-1 and TRBJ2-7; D may be TRBD2 (5 bases). Sample: liver tumor tissue from sampling region 2. Specified subset: tumor region T2, inferior pole. CDR3 sequence: CASSQIARLTYEQYF. The CDR3 DNA sequence: TGCGCCAGCAGCCAAATAGCGAGGCTCACATACGAGCAGTACTTC.